One T cell receptor (beta chain) is described in this entry. The data are from a study of blood T cell repertoires in COVID-19. TCRdb keeps only in-frame clones here, not all; method: immunoSEQ multiplex PCR. The sample contains around 230,000 clones, about nine tenths of which appear only once. V lost 0 bases to trimming and J lost 8 bases; unmatched junction nucleotides: 10. This CDR3 has 16 residues. Germline V gives CDR1 SGHRS, CDR2 YFSETQ. This chain links TRBV5-1 with TRBJ1-2; 10 positions agree with TRBD1. The material sequenced was PBMCs or T cells enriched from blood (not recorded which). The TCR sequence derives from a woman between 35 and 50 years old with acute COVID-19. CDR3 sequence: CASSLAMDRGSNGYTF. The CDR3 DNA follows: TGCGCCAGCAGCTTGGCAATGGACAGGGGGTCTAACGGCTACACCTTC. Supplemented by reference TRBV5-1 and TRBJ1-2, the full variable domain reads KAGVTQTPRYLIKTRGQQVTLSCSPISGHRSVSWYQQTPGQGLQFLFEYFSETQRNKGNFPGRFSGRQFSNSRSEMNVSTLELGDSALYLCASSLAMDRGSNGYTFGSGTRLTVV.